These T cell receptor beta chains were read from a single sample in a study of patients and donors after allogeneic stem cell transplantation. TCRdb reprocessed the RT-PCR reads with MiXCR, giving one entry per CDR3 protein. Of 400,000 to 500,000 distinct CDR3 sequences listed, about a sixth are singletons. The sample comprised blood, either unsorted or a sorted T cell fraction (not recorded which). These TCRs come from a human donor who was either an allogeneic HSCT recipient or a stem cell or donor lymphocyte infusion donor (not recorded which). It is not recorded whose cells these are; they may come from a transplant donor. Each CDR3 is given with its conserved first and last residue. Fields, in order: D gene, V gene, clone size, J gene, CDR3 DNA, CDR3 protein. A D gene is named only where the DNA matches it firmly. The size of a clone is reported for some rows only, either as once, few or many, or as a class for expanded clones.

d_gene: TRBD1; v_gene: TRBV7-6; abundance: few; j_gene: TRBJ1-1; CDR3nt: TGTGCCAGCAGCATACGGACAGGGGGGACTGAAGCTTTCTTT; CDR3aa: CASSIRTGGTEAFF
d_gene: -; v_gene: TRBV20-1; abundance: -; j_gene: TRBJ1-5; CDR3nt: TGCAGTGCTAGCCGAGGGGTCGGCAATCAGCCCCAGCATTTT; CDR3aa: CSASRGVGNQPQHF
d_gene: TRBD1; v_gene: TRBV5-1; abundance: few; j_gene: TRBJ1-1; CDR3nt: TGCGCCAGCAACCAACCGGGACAGGGTGCAAACACTGAAGCTTTCTTT; CDR3aa: CASNQPGQGANTEAFF
d_gene: -; v_gene: TRBV7-6; abundance: -; j_gene: TRBJ2-2; CDR3nt: TGTGCCAGCAGCTTAGCCGTGGGAGCGAGCACCGGGGAGCTGTTTTTT; CDR3aa: CASSLAVGASTGELFF
d_gene: -; v_gene: TRBV27; abundance: few; j_gene: TRBJ2-3; CDR3nt: TGTGCCAGCAGTTTAGGCCTTTGGCCGAGCACAGATACGCAGTATTTT; CDR3aa: CASSLGLWPSTDTQYF
d_gene: -; v_gene: TRBV10-3; abundance: few; j_gene: TRBJ1-5; CDR3nt: TGTGCCATCAGTGAGAATATAGGTAGCAATCAGCCCCAGCATTTT; CDR3aa: CAISENIGSNQPQHF
d_gene: -; v_gene: TRBV5-6; abundance: few; j_gene: TRBJ2-7; CDR3nt: TGTGCCAGCAGCTTCGAACGGCTCTACGAGCAGTACTTC; CDR3aa: CASSFERLYEQYF
d_gene: -; v_gene: TRBV18; abundance: -; j_gene: TRBJ2-4; CDR3nt: TGTGCCAGCTCACCGCTCGCCCCCACGCGGGGCGGAAAAAACATTCAGTACTTC; CDR3aa: CASSPLAPTRGGKNIQYF
d_gene: -; v_gene: TRBV5-4; abundance: -; j_gene: TRBJ1-2; CDR3nt: TGTGCCAGCAGCTTGACCTCCCTCCGCCAGAGTTTCTATGGCTACACCTTC; CDR3aa: CASSLTSLRQSFYGYTF
d_gene: -; v_gene: TRBV7-2; abundance: -; j_gene: TRBJ1-2; CDR3nt: TGTGCCAGCAGCTTAGTACCGCCCATCTATGGCTACACCTTC; CDR3aa: CASSLVPPIYGYTF
d_gene: -; v_gene: TRBV19; abundance: -; j_gene: TRBJ2-5; CDR3nt: TGTGCCAGTAGTATCGGGCAGGCGCCCCGGGAGACCCAGTACTTC; CDR3aa: CASSIGQAPRETQYF
d_gene: TRBD1; v_gene: TRBV6-1; abundance: -; j_gene: TRBJ1-2; CDR3nt: TGTGCCAGCAGTATAGGACAGGGGAGGGGGTATGGCTACACCTTC; CDR3aa: CASSIGQGRGYGYTF
d_gene: TRBD1; v_gene: TRBV29-1; abundance: -; j_gene: TRBJ1-1; CDR3nt: TGCAGCGCAAACAGGGGAAAGACTGAAGCTTTCTTT; CDR3aa: CSANRGKTEAFF
d_gene: -; v_gene: TRBV12-3/TRBV12-4; abundance: few; j_gene: TRBJ2-7; CDR3nt: TGTGCCAGCAGTTTATCTACAGGGCCCTACGAGCAGTACTTC; CDR3aa: CASSLSTGPYEQYF
d_gene: TRBD1; v_gene: TRBV14; abundance: few; j_gene: TRBJ1-2; CDR3nt: TGTGCCAGCAGCCAGAGGGACAGGCCGGTGGTCTATGGCTACACCTTC; CDR3aa: CASSQRDRPVVYGYTF
d_gene: -; v_gene: TRBV7-2; abundance: many; j_gene: TRBJ2-1; CDR3nt: TGTGCCAGCAGCTCCTCGGGACTCCTAAATGAGCAGTTCTTC; CDR3aa: CASSSSGLLNEQFF
d_gene: TRBD1; v_gene: TRBV5-1; abundance: -; j_gene: TRBJ2-1; CDR3nt: TGCGCCAGCAGCACCCCCGGACAGGGGAGTCCTGAGCAGTTCTTC; CDR3aa: CASSTPGQGSPEQFF
d_gene: TRBD1; v_gene: TRBV20-1; abundance: -; j_gene: TRBJ2-1; CDR3nt: TGCAGTGCCCCGGGCCGGGACAGGTTTTACAATGAGCAGTTCTTC; CDR3aa: CSAPGRDRFYNEQFF
d_gene: -; v_gene: TRBV20-1; abundance: -; j_gene: TRBJ1-1; CDR3nt: TGCAGTGCTAGAGATAGCCAGGCTATGGCTGAAGCTTTCTTT; CDR3aa: CSARDSQAMAEAFF
d_gene: -; v_gene: TRBV7-9; abundance: -; j_gene: TRBJ1-1; CDR3nt: TGTGCCAGCAGCTTAGGGTACAGGGCGAGAACTGAAGCTTTCTTT; CDR3aa: CASSLGYRARTEAFF
d_gene: -; v_gene: TRBV6-1; abundance: -; j_gene: TRBJ1-2; CDR3nt: TGTGCCAGCAGTCATAGAGCTAACTATGGCTACACCTTC; CDR3aa: CASSHRANYGYTF
d_gene: -; v_gene: TRBV25-1; abundance: few; j_gene: TRBJ2-1; CDR3nt: TGTGCCAGCAGTGAATACTCTGTACACGATGAGCAGTTCTTC; CDR3aa: CASSEYSVHDEQFF
d_gene: TRBD2; v_gene: TRBV9; abundance: few; j_gene: TRBJ2-1; CDR3nt: TGTGCCAGCAGCCTCCAAGGGACTAGCGGTTACAATGAGCAGTTCTTC; CDR3aa: CASSLQGTSGYNEQFF
d_gene: -; v_gene: TRBV5-1; abundance: few; j_gene: TRBJ2-1; CDR3nt: TGCGCCAGCAGCACCTGGACCCGGTACAATGAGCAGTTCTTC; CDR3aa: CASSTWTRYNEQFF
d_gene: TRBD2; v_gene: TRBV5-1; abundance: -; j_gene: TRBJ2-1; CDR3nt: TGCGCCAGCAGCGGGGGACTAGCCTCCTACAATGAGCAGTTCTTC; CDR3aa: CASSGGLASYNEQFF
d_gene: -; v_gene: TRBV12-3/TRBV12-4; abundance: -; j_gene: TRBJ2-3; CDR3nt: TGTGCCAGCAGTTTATGGGGCAGGAAACGCACAGATACGCAGTATTTT; CDR3aa: CASSLWGRKRTDTQYF
d_gene: -; v_gene: TRBV15; abundance: few; j_gene: TRBJ2-7; CDR3nt: TGTGCCACCAGCAGAGACTGGGACTACGAGCAGTACTTC; CDR3aa: CATSRDWDYEQYF
d_gene: -; v_gene: TRBV5-6; abundance: -; j_gene: TRBJ2-2; CDR3nt: TGTGCCAGCAGCAATACACCCCGCGGCGGGGAGCTGTTTTTT; CDR3aa: CASSNTPRGGELFF
d_gene: -; v_gene: TRBV7-2; abundance: -; j_gene: TRBJ2-3; CDR3nt: TGTGCCAGCAGCTCATCCCTAGGCACAGATACGCAGTATTTT; CDR3aa: CASSSSLGTDTQYF
d_gene: TRBD1; v_gene: TRBV7-9; abundance: many; j_gene: TRBJ1-2; CDR3nt: TGTGCCAGCAGCCCCGTGACAGGGGCCTATGGCTACACCTTC; CDR3aa: CASSPVTGAYGYTF
d_gene: -; v_gene: TRBV11-1; abundance: few; j_gene: TRBJ2-7; CDR3nt: TGTGCCAGCAGCTTATCCGCAGGGGAGTCCTCCTACGAGCAGTACTTC; CDR3aa: CASSLSAGESSYEQYF
d_gene: -; v_gene: TRBV5-1; abundance: -; j_gene: TRBJ1-6; CDR3nt: TGCGCCAGCAGCCGCCGGCCAGTTGATTCACCCCTCCACTTT; CDR3aa: CASSRRPVDSPLHF
d_gene: -; v_gene: TRBV7-3; abundance: many; j_gene: TRBJ2-1; CDR3nt: TGTGCCAGCAGCTCATACGCTAGCTCCTACAATGAGCAGTTCTTC; CDR3aa: CASSSYASSYNEQFF
d_gene: -; v_gene: TRBV19; abundance: few; j_gene: TRBJ1-1; CDR3nt: TGTGCCAGTAGCCGAGGAGGGGTGGGCGGCACTGAAGCTTTCTTT; CDR3aa: CASSRGGVGGTEAFF
d_gene: TRBD2; v_gene: TRBV5-8; abundance: once; j_gene: TRBJ2-4; CDR3nt: TGTGCCAGCAGCTTGGGGCAGGCGGGACTAGCGGGTACCATTCAGTACTTC; CDR3aa: CASSLGQAGLAGTIQYF
d_gene: TRBD2; v_gene: TRBV29-1; abundance: many; j_gene: TRBJ2-1; CDR3nt: TGCAGCGCCACCGGGACTAGCAGAAATGAGCAGTTCTTC; CDR3aa: CSATGTSRNEQFF
d_gene: -; v_gene: TRBV4-3; abundance: -; j_gene: TRBJ2-2; CDR3nt: TGCGCCAGCAGCCAAGATATGGTGAGGGAGCTGTTTTTT; CDR3aa: CASSQDMVRELFF
d_gene: -; v_gene: TRBV29-1; abundance: few; j_gene: TRBJ2-7; CDR3nt: TGCAGCGTTGATTGGGGGGTCGACGAGCAGTACTTC; CDR3aa: CSVDWGVDEQYF
d_gene: -; v_gene: TRBV11-2; abundance: few; j_gene: TRBJ2-6; CDR3nt: TGTGCCAGCAGCGGAATCTCTGGGGCCAACGTCCTGACTTTC; CDR3aa: CASSGISGANVLTF
d_gene: TRBD1; v_gene: TRBV7-2; abundance: -; j_gene: TRBJ2-7; CDR3nt: TGTGCCAGCAGCTTCCCGGACAGGGGCCTATCCTACGAGCAGTACTTC; CDR3aa: CASSFPDRGLSYEQYF
d_gene: -; v_gene: TRBV5-1; abundance: few; j_gene: TRBJ2-7; CDR3nt: TGCGCCAGCAGCTTGAACAGGGTTCCCTACGAGCAGTACTTC; CDR3aa: CASSLNRVPYEQYF
d_gene: TRBD2; v_gene: TRBV5-5; abundance: few; j_gene: TRBJ2-3; CDR3nt: TGTGCCAGCAGCTTCGTTTCAAGCGGGGGCCCCTATACGCAGTATTTT; CDR3aa: CASSFVSSGGPYTQYF
d_gene: TRBD2; v_gene: TRBV9; abundance: -; j_gene: TRBJ2-1; CDR3nt: TGTGCCAGCAGCGTCGGCTCCCCGGGACTAGCCTACAATGAGCAGTTCTTC; CDR3aa: CASSVGSPGLAYNEQFF
d_gene: -; v_gene: TRBV2; abundance: -; j_gene: TRBJ2-6; CDR3nt: TGTGCTAGCGGATGGGGCTCTGGGGCCAACGTCCTGACTTTC; CDR3aa: CASGWGSGANVLTF
d_gene: TRBD2; v_gene: TRBV5-1; abundance: few; j_gene: TRBJ2-3; CDR3nt: TGCGCCACCTCTCGGGGGGGCCCTAGCACAGATACGCAGTATTTT; CDR3aa: CATSRGGPSTDTQYF
d_gene: -; v_gene: TRBV5-1; abundance: many; j_gene: TRBJ2-3; CDR3nt: TGCGCCAGCAGCTTGGCCTCTCATACGCAGTATTTT; CDR3aa: CASSLASHTQYF
d_gene: TRBD1; v_gene: TRBV2; abundance: many; j_gene: TRBJ2-1; CDR3nt: TGTGCCAGCCGACAGGGTTCCTACAATGAGCAGTTCTTC; CDR3aa: CASRQGSYNEQFF
d_gene: -; v_gene: TRBV5-1; abundance: few; j_gene: TRBJ2-3; CDR3nt: TGCGCCAGCAGAGGCAGCGGAGCAATAACCGATACGCAGTATTTT; CDR3aa: CASRGSGAITDTQYF
d_gene: -; v_gene: TRBV25-1; abundance: few; j_gene: TRBJ1-6; CDR3nt: TGTGCCAGCCATGATGGGGGACCCTATAATTCACCCCTCCACTTT; CDR3aa: CASHDGGPYNSPLHF
d_gene: TRBD2; v_gene: TRBV2; abundance: -; j_gene: TRBJ2-1; CDR3nt: TGTGCCAGCAGTGAAAAGGGACTAGCGGGAAGGAATGAGCAGTTCTTC; CDR3aa: CASSEKGLAGRNEQFF